This T cell receptor beta chain was sequenced in a study of regulatory T cells in long-lasting Graves disease. For TCR beta, libraries came from iRepertoire HTBI primers and Arm-PCR of CDR3 regions. From the multiplex PCR reads, TCRdb called clonotypes with MiXCR, one entry per CDR3 protein. Of 350,000 to 400,000 distinct CDR3 sequences in the sample, roughly a sixth were seen once. This clonotype appeared a few times. The CDR3 runs to 15 residues. V was shortened by 5 bases and J by 1 base, with 11 bases between the two germline ends. Documented time point: newly diagnosed GD, antithyroid drugs for less than 3 months. PBMC-extracted RNA yielded the TCR library.

The source was peripheral blood mononuclear cells (PBMCs), collected at new diagnosis, from a patient treated with antithyroid drugs. The chain couples TRBV12-3 or TRBV12-4 to TRBJ2-2, with D possibly TRBD2 on 7 matching bases. The receptor's source is a female donor with Graves disease. CDR3: CASSQGRVNTGELFF. For the CDR3, the DNA is TGTGCCAGCAGTCAGGGGAGGGTGAACACCGGGGAGCTGTTTTTT.